Each of the 8 T cell receptor beta chains below was sequenced from the same sample in a study of blood T cell repertoires in COVID-19. The method was immunoSEQ multiplex PCR; TCRdb's version includes in-frame clones alone and lacks a portion of them. The sample lists around 300,000 clones; about 93% were seen once. The sequencing sample was made of peripheral blood. The receptor source for this set is a woman in her twenties or thirties with COVID-19, enrolled during active disease.

The J gene is TRBJ2-2, the V gene TRBV3-1 (or the pseudogene TRBV3-2); possibly TRBD2 for D (6 bases). V lost 4 bases, J lost 6 bases, and 15 bases lay in between. Germline CDR1 reads LGHDT; CDR2 reads YNNKEL (reference sequence). The CDR3 has 15 amino acids. CDR3 nucleotides: TGTGCCAGCAGCCCCCCGGGGGTCCAAGCCGGGGAGCTGTTTTTT. Residues: CASSPPGVQAGELFF.

The chain joins TRBV9 to TRBJ1-2, with 8 bases aligning to TRBD1. The CDR3 consists of 13 residues. Germline CDR1 is SGDLS and CDR2 is YYNGEE. The V segment lost 2 bases and the J segment 5 bases; nucleotides outside the gene matches: 2. The CDR3 DNA sequence: TGTGCCAGCAGCGTCGACAGGGGATATGGCTACACCTTC. Translation gives CASSVDRGYGYTF.

This chain connects TRBV28 to TRBJ2-5, with D maybe TRBD2 (7 bases). Germline values: CDR1 MDHEN, CDR2 SYDVKM. The V end was cut by 6 bases, the J end by 6 bases, with 17 bases between. The CDR3 contains 14 residues. CDR3 sequence (DNA): TGTGCCAGCAGCCCCCCGGGGGGCCGGAAGACCCAGTACTTC. As protein: CASSPPGGRKTQYF.

For this clone: This may arise from a read error, as a much more abundant clone is one base away. V and J are TRBV3-1 (or the pseudogene TRBV3-2) and TRBJ1-5; perhaps TRBD1 as D (5 bases). CDR3 size: 14 residues. Germline V lookup: CDR1 LGHDT, CDR2 YNNKEL (reference sequence). Trimming left V 2 bases short and J 1 base short, with 6 bases between. The CDR3 protein is CASSQPGSNQPQHF. CDR3 nucleotides: TGTGCCAGCAGCCAACCAGGGAGCAATCAGCCCCAGCATTTT.

This clone was observed a single time. The rearrangement joins TRBV4-1 to TRBJ1-5; 7 positions match TRBD1. Losses at the gene ends were 4 bases for V and 7 bases for J; bases not matched to a gene: 10. This CDR3 comprises 15 residues. Germline V gives CDR1 MGHRA, CDR2 YSYEKL. The CDR3 nucleotides are TGCGCCAGCAGCCGCTCCGGGACAGCGTTACAGCCCCAGCATTTT. It codes for CASSRSGTALQPQHF.

The gene calls are TRBV10-1 and TRBJ1-1, with D possibly matching TRBD1 (6 bases). The V gene lost 5 bases and the J gene lost 1 base, with 14 bases spanning the gap. Looked up from germline, CDR1 is WNHNN and CDR2 is SYGVQD (reference sequence). The CDR3 length is 15 residues. The CDR3, as DNA: TGCGCCAGCAGTTTTTCCAGGGGCTGGAACACTGAAGCTTTCTTT. This codes for CASSFSRGWNTEAFF.

The chain joins TRBV14 to TRBJ1-4, with D maybe TRBD1 (5 bases). Germline V gene data show CDR1 as SGHDN and CDR2 as FVKESK. The CDR3 loop spans 14 amino acids. Trimming left V 6 bases short and J 7 bases short, with 15 bases between. The CDR3 sequence: CASSRQSLTEKLFF. The DNA of the CDR3 is TGTGCCAGCAGTCGACAGTCTCTTACTGAAAAACTGTTTTTT. The complete variable domain, with remaining parts taken from reference TRBV14 and TRBJ1-4, reads EAGVTQFPSHSVIEKGQTVTLRCDPISGHDNLYWYRRVMGKEIKFLLHFVKESKQDESGMPNNRFLAERTGGTYSTLKVQPAELEDSGVYFCASSRQSLTEKLFFGSGTQLSVL.

The CDR3: CASQLTGLRTDTQYF. For the CDR3, the DNA is TGTGCCAGCCAACTCACGGGACTGCGCACAGATACGCAGTATTTT. The rearrangement joins TRBV19 to TRBJ2-3, with D possibly TRBD2 on 6 matching bases. Trimming shortened V by 9 bases and J by 1 base, and 17 bases separated the two germline ends. Per germline, CDR1 LNHDA and CDR2 SQIVND (reference sequence). This CDR3 is built from 15 residues.